The 14 T cell receptor beta chains below come from one sample, sequenced in a study of cytomegalovirus exposure and HLA in healthy donors. In the PCR, 60 Vbeta and 13 Jbeta primers were used. Clones were sequenced by immunoSEQ multiplex PCR, and TCRdb holds only the in-frame ones, with some missing. The top ten hold 1.5% to 2% of the sample, which has 200,000 to 250,000 clones, about 75% seen once. The sequencing sample was made of PBMCs. Source of these receptors: a woman aged 30 to 39 in good health and CMV-seronegative.

The V call is TRBV7-3, the J call TRBJ2-5; 10 bases line up with TRBD1. V shed 2 bases, J shed 5 bases, and the junction held 11 bases outside the gene matches. From germline, CDR1 is SGHTA and CDR2 FQGTGA. The CDR3 length is 17 residues. CDR3 DNA: TGTGCCAGCAGCTTAGGCCCCGGGACAGGGGTTAGGGAGACCCAGTACTTC. It is translated as CASSLGPGTGVRETQYF.

The chain is built from TRBV7-3 and TRBJ2-2; 8 bases map to TRBD1. Trimming at V came to 11 bases and at J to 1 base, leaving 3 bases not matched to a gene. The CDR3 loop spans 13 amino acids. Per the germline V gene, CDR1 is SGHTA and CDR2 is FQGTGA. The CDR3 region is CASTGVNTGELFF. The DNA of the CDR3 is TGTGCCTCGACAGGGGTGAACACCGGGGAGCTGTTTTTT.

The chain employs TRBV19 and TRBJ1-1, with D perhaps TRBD1 (6 bases). The CDR3 covers 13 residues. Germline V gives CDR1 LNHDA, CDR2 SQIVND (reference sequence). Trimming pared 6 bases from V and 6 bases from J, leaving 14 bases between. Here the CDR3 reads CASSPYRDAEAFF. The CDR3 DNA sequence: TGTGCCAGTAGCCCATACAGGGACGCTGAAGCTTTCTTT.

The chain recombines TRBV7-2 with TRBJ1-1; 7 positions agree with TRBD1. With V trimmed by 5 bases and J by 1 base, 4 bases remained unmatched. Germline CDR1 reads SGHTA; CDR2 reads FQGNSA. The CDR3 is 14 amino acids. CDR3 region: CASSKPGGNTEAFF. DNA of the CDR3: TGTGCCAGCAGCAAACCAGGGGGGAACACTGAAGCTTTCTTT.

V is TRBV19 and J is TRBJ2-7; D is perhaps TRBD2 (6 bases). There are 14 residues in the CDR3. Trimming took off 2 bases at V and 0 bases at J, with 8 bases between the two ends. Germline V gene sequence: CDR1 LNHDA, CDR2 SQIVND (reference sequence). The CDR3 sequence: CASSITGSSYEQYF. The CDR3 nucleotides read TGTGCCAGTAGTATAACCGGGAGCTCCTACGAGCAGTACTTC.

CDR3 nucleotides: TGCGCCAGCAACTATAGACCGGGACAGGTGGATACTGAAGCTTTCTTT. Its protein product is CASNYRPGQVDTEAFF. The chain employs TRBV5-1 and TRBJ1-1; TRBD1 matches at 8 bases. This CDR3 spans 16 amino acids. Losses at the gene ends were 6 bases for V and 5 bases for J; bases not matched to a gene: 15. CDR1 and CDR2 from the germline V gene are SGHRS and YFSETQ. Together with reference TRBV5-1 and TRBJ1-1, the CDR3 gives the full variable domain: KAGVTQTPRYLIKTRGQQVTLSCSPISGHRSVSWYQQTPGQGLQFLFEYFSETQRNKGNFPGRFSGRQFSNSRSEMNVSTLELGDSALYLCASNYRPGQVDTEAFFGQGTRLTVV.

The J gene is TRBJ2-7, the V gene TRBV5-1, with 7 bases fitting TRBD2. The CDR3 runs 15 residues. Per the germline V gene, CDR1 is SGHRS and CDR2 is YFSETQ. Trimming at V came to 0 bases and at J to 4 bases, leaving 7 bases not matched to a gene. The CDR3 sequence is CASSLEGGMGYEQYF. CDR3 DNA sequence: TGCGCCAGCAGCTTGGAGGGAGGGATGGGTTACGAGCAGTACTTC.

This clone was observed a few times. This chain connects TRBV2 to TRBJ2-5; perhaps TRBD2 as D (6 bases). Between the trimmed V and J ends, which lost 4 bases and 2 bases, there was a span of 17 bases. This CDR3 is built from 16 residues. The germline CDR1 and CDR2 sequences are SNHLY and FYNNEI. This chain's CDR3 is CASSGRVRGPQETQYF. CDR3 DNA sequence: TGTGCCAGCAGTGGGAGAGTGCGGGGCCCTCAAGAGACCCAGTACTTC.

About this clone: Other DNA sequences from this sample encode an identical CDR3 as well. The CDR3 sequence: CASSPSGYGYTF. CDR3 sequence (DNA): TGTGCCAGCAGCCCCTCCGGCTATGGCTACACCTTC. The gene calls are TRBV11-2 and TRBJ1-2; D is uncertain. Germline V gives CDR1 SGHAT, CDR2 FQNNGV. V lost 5 bases, J lost 4 bases, and 8 bases lay in between. The CDR3 contains 12 residues. The full variable domain, its missing parts supplied by reference TRBV11-2 and TRBJ1-2, is EAGVAQSPRYKIIEKRQSVAFWCNPISGHATLYWYQQILGQGPKLLIQFQNNGVVDDSQLPKDRFSAERLKGVDSTLKIQPAKLEDSAVYLCASSPSGYGYTFGSGTRLTVV.

A few counts support this clone. This specimen includes other DNA sequences encoding the same CDR3. The rearrangement links TRBV7-9 to TRBJ2-7; D is unresolved. Germline CDR1 SEHNR, CDR2 FQNEAQ (reference sequence). The CDR3 consists of 13 residues. Trimming shortened V by 3 bases and J by 2 bases, and 8 bases separated the two germline ends. CDR3 loop: CASSLGTTYEQYF. As DNA, the CDR3 is TGTGCCAGCAGCTTGGGCACCACCTACGAGCAGTACTTC.

J is TRBJ2-7 and V is TRBV4-1; TRBD2 is a possible D gene (6 bases). Germline CDR1 and CDR2: MGHRA and YSYEKL. The CDR3 has 15 residues. Trimming removed 1 base from V and 2 bases from J, with 12 bases in between. The CDR3 spells CASSQVAGRTYEQYF. In nucleotides, the CDR3 is TGCGCCAGCAGCCAAGTCGCGGGACGAACCTACGAGCAGTACTTC.

Concerning this clone: One junction end does not reproduce the germline sequence, and a read error may be involved. This chain joins TRBV7-7 and TRBJ2-3; 12 bases line up with TRBD1. In germline, CDR1 is SSHAT, CDR2 FNYEAQ (reference sequence). This CDR3 is built from 15 residues. The CDR3 coding sequence is TGTGCTAGCAGCCCCGGGACAGGGGGCCCAGATACGCAGTATTTT. This codes for CASSPGTGGPDTQYF.

The chain joins TRBV30 to TRBJ1-1; 8 nucleotides align to TRBD1. Germline CDR1 reads GTSNPN; CDR2 reads SVGIG (reference sequence). With V trimmed by 2 bases and J by 7 bases, 3 bases remained unmatched. CDR3 length equals 12 residues. The CDR3 nucleotides are TGTGCCTGGAGTCCAGACAGGGGTGAAGCTTTCTTT. It is translated as CAWSPDRGEAFF.

This clone turned up a few times. The V call is TRBV5-4, the J call TRBJ2-1, with D uncertain. The CDR3 has 11 amino acids. Germline V gene data show CDR1 as SGHNT and CDR2 as YYREEE (reference sequence). Trimming removed 1 base from V and 10 bases from J, with 6 bases in between. CDR3 region: CASSLSEEQFF. In DNA form, the CDR3 reads TGTGCCAGCAGCTTGAGTGAGGAGCAGTTCTTC.